These 24 T cell receptor beta chains were all obtained from the same sample, sequenced in a study of response to subunit inactivated influenza vaccine. MiXCR, run by TCRdb on the RT-PCR reads, gives a single entry per CDR3 protein. The sample has about 830,000 distinct CDR3 sequences; 15% to 20% are singletons. Sequenced material: PBMCs from blood, taken more than 4 days after vaccination. These receptors all stem from a man aged 50-60 years who received an inactivated influenza vaccine.

Only a few counts were recorded for this clonotype. This rearrangement joins TRBV25-1 to TRBJ2-5; D gene unclear. Per the germline V gene, CDR1 is MGHDK and CDR2 is SYGVNS. The V end lost 3 bases, the J end lost 0 bases, and 17 bases lay between the germline ends. The CDR3 has 17 amino acids. CDR3 nucleotide sequence: TGTGCCAGCAGTGATCCTCTTGACCGGACCCACCAAGAGACCCAGTACTTC. Translating gives CASSDPLDRTHQETQYF. Combining the CDR3 with reference TRBV25-1 and TRBJ2-5 gives the whole variable domain EADIYQTPRYLVIGTGKKITLECSQTMGHDKMYWYQQDPGMELHLIHYSYGVNSTEKGDLSSESTVSRIRTEHFPLTLESARPSHTSQYLCASSDPLDRTHQETQYFGPGTRLLVL.

The J gene is TRBJ1-1, the V gene TRBV3-1; D is undetermined. CDR3 length: 14 amino acids. Germline loops: CDR1 LGHDT, CDR2 YNNKEL (reference sequence). V lost 0 bases and J lost 5, with 10 bases in between. The CDR3 region has the DNA TGTGCCAGCAGCCAAGAGGGGAGGTGGACTGAAGCTTTCTTT. Its translation: CASSQEGRWTEAFF.

This clonotype has just a few counts. This rearrangement joins TRBV7-3 to TRBJ2-2; perhaps TRBD1 as D (7 bases). Germline values: CDR1 SGHTA, CDR2 FQGTGA. Trimming pared 4 bases from V and 1 base from J, leaving 10 bases between. This CDR3 is 15 amino acids long. The CDR3 DNA follows: TGTGCCAGCAGCTCCCAGGGGGGGAACACCGGGGAGCTGTTTTTT. Amino acids: CASSSQGGNTGELFF.

This sequence joins TRBV6-1 and TRBJ2-2; no reliable D call. The CDR3 has 15 residues. Trimming left V 6 bases short and J 3 bases short, with 14 bases between. CDR1 and CDR2 (germline): MNHNS, SASEGT. CDR3 sequence reads: CASRHLGVDTGELFF. As DNA, the CDR3 is TGTGCCAGCAGGCACCTAGGAGTCGACACCGGGGAGCTGTTTTTT.

This rearrangement joins TRBV24-1 to TRBJ2-1; TRBD2 matches at 7 bases. Germline V gene data show CDR1 as KGHDR and CDR2 as SFDVKD. This CDR3 has 18 amino acids. Germline trimming cut 0 bases from V and 0 bases from J; bases unmatched to any gene: 7. The CDR3 loop reads CATSDLTQGLGSYNEQFF. CDR3 DNA: TGTGCCACCAGTGATTTGACCCAAGGACTAGGCTCCTACAATGAGCAGTTCTTC.

The rearrangement uses TRBV27 and TRBJ2-5; 7 positions agree with TRBD1. This CDR3 is built from 16 residues. V trimming: 7 bases; J trimming: 2 bases; junction bases outside the gene matches: 13. The V gene's germline CDR1 is MNHEY and CDR2 SMNVEV (reference sequence). CDR3 amino acids: CASIPLWTGRQETQYF. The CDR3 DNA follows: TGTGCCAGCATTCCCCTCTGGACAGGACGACAAGAGACCCAGTACTTC.

In its sample, this clonotype was seen a few times. The genes are TRBV10-3 and TRBJ2-3; D remains unclear. V lost 10 bases, J lost 0 bases, and 14 bases lay in between. The CDR3 has 14 residues. Germline V CDR1 and CDR2: ENHRY, SYGVKD. This CDR3 reads CATQSHSSTDTQYF. As DNA, the CDR3 is TGTGCCACCCAGTCGCACAGTAGCACAGATACGCAGTATTTT.

The sample holds one count of this clonotype. In nucleotides, the CDR3 is TGTGCCAGCAACTCAGGGTATGGGATATCCTACAATGAGCAGTTCTTC. Its protein product is CASNSGYGISYNEQFF. The chain is built from TRBV7-2 and TRBJ2-1; weak D call: TRBD1 (5 bases). V was pared by 7 bases and J by 1 base, with 17 bases between. CDR3 size: 16 residues. The germline V gene encodes CDR1 SGHTA and CDR2 FQGNSA.

This clonotype was picked up many times. The genes are TRBV7-2 and TRBJ2-5; TRBD2 agrees at 12 bases. The germline V gene has CDR1 SGHTA and CDR2 FQGNSA. This CDR3 is built from 15 residues. The J segment lost 4 bases and the V segment lost 5 bases, leaving 5 bases of the junction unmatched. CDR3 protein: CASSRPGLAGETQYF. As DNA, the CDR3 is TGTGCCAGCAGCCGACCGGGACTAGCGGGAGAGACCCAGTACTTC.

The chain couples TRBV7-9 to TRBJ2-7; D may be TRBD2 (7 bases). The CDR3 has 15 residues. Germline V CDR1 and CDR2: SEHNR, FQNEAQ (reference sequence). V was cut by 3 bases and J by 2 bases, with 14 bases left in between. The CDR3 protein is CASSFGGQIAYEQYF. CDR3 coding DNA: TGTGCCAGCAGCTTCGGGGGGCAGATCGCCTACGAGCAGTACTTC.

A single count supports this clonotype. The rearrangement joins TRBV5-1 to TRBJ1-1; possible D gene TRBD1, 6 bases. V lost 4 bases to trimming and J lost 1 base, with 14 bases between them. The germline V gene encodes CDR1 SGHRS and CDR2 YFSETQ. The CDR3 loop spans 15 amino acids. The CDR3 nucleotides read TGCGCCAGCAGCCCCGCCTCGGGGGCGAACACTGAAGCTTTCTTT. Translating gives CASSPASGANTEAFF.

This clonotype has a handful of counts. The chain recombines TRBV10-3 with TRBJ2-1; 11 bases align to TRBD1. With 5 bases clipped from V and 10 bases from J, the junction kept 7 bases outside the gene matches. The CDR3 contains 14 residues. CDR1 ENHRY and CDR2 SYGVKD come from the germline V gene. The CDR3 region has the DNA TGTGCCATCAGTATTGGACAGGGGGCAAGAGAGCAGTTCTTC. It encodes CAISIGQGAREQFF.

The rearrangement joins TRBV7-8 to TRBJ1-4; D unresolved. CDR3 length equals 13 residues. CDR1 and CDR2 (germline): SGHVS, FQNEAQ. V was trimmed by 1 base and J by 7 bases, leaving 7 bases between them. The CDR3 region is CASSLDRSEKLFF. DNA of the CDR3: TGTGCCAGCAGCTTAGATCGTTCTGAAAAACTGTTTTTT.

The rearrangement links TRBV12-3 or TRBV12-4 to TRBJ2-2; 8 bases are shared with TRBD2. Unmatched junction bases numbered 5, after V lost 3 bases and J lost 5 bases. This CDR3 comprises 15 residues. As DNA, the CDR3 is TGTGCCAGCAGTTTCTCCGGGACTAGGACCGGGGAGCTGTTTTTT. Amino acids: CASSFSGTRTGELFF.

The V call is TRBV4-3, the J call TRBJ1-2; D remains ambiguous. Trimming shortened V by 0 bases and J by 5 bases, and 10 bases separated the two germline ends. The CDR3 has 14 residues. Per the germline V gene, CDR1 is LGHNA and CDR2 is YSLEER. CDR3 nucleotide sequence: TGCGCCAGCAGCCAAGATATGGTGCAGTATGGCTACACCTTC. It is translated as CASSQDMVQYGYTF.

In this sample, this clonotype turned up a few times. This chain links TRBV7-2 with TRBJ2-7; D gene unclear. CDR1 is SGHTA and CDR2 is FQGNSA in the germline V gene. CDR3 size: 11 residues. V gave up 6 bases and J gave up 7 bases, with 10 bases separating them. The CDR3 spells CASRDDVEQYF. CDR3 DNA: TGTGCCAGCAGGGACGACGTGGAGCAGTACTTC.

The rearrangement links TRBV24-1 to TRBJ2-1, with a tentative D call TRBD2 (5 bases). There are 13 residues in the CDR3. Germline CDR1 is KGHDR and CDR2 is SFDVKD. The V end was cut by 6 bases, the J end by 9 bases, with 14 bases between. CDR3 sequence: CATSSGPSGEQFF. The CDR3 bases are TGTGCCACCAGTAGCGGCCCCTCGGGTGAGCAGTTCTTC.

This chain connects TRBV11-1 to TRBJ2-1; TRBD2 agrees at 8 bases. The V segment lost 8 bases and the J segment 0 bases; nucleotides outside the gene matches: 15. This CDR3 contains 18 residues. CDR1 is SGHAT and CDR2 is FQDESV in the germline V gene (reference sequence). The CDR3 here is CASGRSGRVSYSYNEQFF. The DNA for the CDR3 is TGTGCCAGCGGGAGGAGCGGGAGAGTTTCTTACTCCTACAATGAGCAGTTCTTC.

This chain uses TRBV15 with TRBJ2-1; 9 bases align to TRBD1. Germline values: CDR1 LNHNV, CDR2 YYDKDF (reference sequence). J gave up 3 bases and V 8 bases, and 11 bases lay outside the gene matches. The CDR3 totals 16 residues. The CDR3 is CATGTGKVLDYNEQFF. CDR3 in DNA: TGTGCCACCGGGACAGGGAAAGTTCTAGACTACAATGAGCAGTTCTTC.

This clonotype came up a few times. The rearrangement links TRBV11-2 to TRBJ2-1, with TRBD2 matching 9 bases. V shed 4 bases, J shed 1 base, and the junction held 20 bases outside the gene matches. Germline-derived CDR1 and CDR2 are SGHAT and FQNNGV. The CDR3 covers 21 residues. CDR3 amino acids: CASSSPVASGATYVSYNEQFF. DNA for the CDR3: TGTGCCAGCAGCTCCCCGGTGGCTAGCGGGGCTACTTACGTATCCTACAATGAGCAGTTCTTC.

The gene calls are TRBV28 and TRBJ2-7; TRBD1 is a possible D gene (6 bases). CDR3 length equals 13 residues. Germline V gene lookup returns CDR1 MDHEN and CDR2 SYDVKM. Trimming stripped 6 bases from V and 3 bases from J, with 12 bases between. The CDR3 DNA reads TGTGCCAGCAGCCAAGGACAGAACTACGAGCAGTACTTC. The encoded protein is CASSQGQNYEQYF.

The rearrangement links TRBV2 to TRBJ1-5; the D is unclear. Between the trimmed V and J ends, which lost 3 bases and 1 base, there was a span of 10 bases. The CDR3 is made up of 15 amino acids. The germline CDR1 and CDR2 sequences are SNHLY and FYNNEI. The CDR3 loop is CASSEWVRSNQPQHF. The CDR3 coding sequence is TGTGCCAGCAGTGAGTGGGTTCGGAGCAATCAGCCCCAGCATTTT.

This clonotype was counted only a few times. The chain is built from TRBV2 and TRBJ2-3; 13 nucleotides line up with TRBD2. Unmatched junction bases numbered 12, after V lost 9 bases and J lost 6 bases. CDR1 and CDR2 from the germline V gene are SNHLY and FYNNEI. This CDR3 has 16 amino acids. In DNA, the CDR3 is TGTGCCAGTTCGGGACTAGCGGGGACCGGGAGGGATACGCAGTATTTT. This encodes CASSGLAGTGRDTQYF.

The chain uses TRBV6-1 and TRBJ2-2; tentative D call: TRBD2 (5 bases). The CDR3 consists of 16 residues. Trimming removed 6 bases from V and 2 bases from J, with 16 bases in between. Germline V gene sequence: CDR1 MNHNS, CDR2 SASEGT. The CDR3 nucleotides are TGTGCCAGCAGCAAAGGGTCTAGCCGAAACACCGGGGAGCTGTTTTTT. This gives the protein CASSKGSSRNTGELFF.